Listed below are T cell receptor beta chains from one sample, sequenced in a study of T cells in Graves' hyperthyroidism and ophthalmopathy. Using its own MiXCR run on the multiplex PCR reads, TCRdb lists one record per CDR3 protein. Of hundreds of thousands of distinct CDR3 sequences listed, around 16% are singletons. The sequenced material came from blood. Receptors were obtained from a woman aged 18-29 years with Graves' hyperthyroidism. CDR3s include the opening cysteine and the closing phenylalanine or tryptophan. D genes are given only for firm matches. Rows give clone size only sometimes, using once, few, many, or a class for an expanded clone.

CDR3 protein: CATEKGSMGGNQPQHF
CDR3 DNA: TGTGCCACCGAAAAAGGATCAATGGGAGGCAATCAGCCCCAGCATTTT
V gene: TRBV19
D gene: NA
clone size: few
J gene: TRBJ1-5

CDR3 protein: CASSPAGVSGANVLTF
CDR3 DNA: TGCGCCAGCAGCCCGGCTGGCGTTTCTGGGGCCAACGTCCTGACTTTC
V gene: TRBV5-1
D gene: NA
clone size: NA
J gene: TRBJ2-6

CDR3 protein: CASGYIGDTDTQYF
CDR3 DNA: TGTGCCAGCGGATATATCGGAGACACAGATACGCAGTATTTT
V gene: TRBV27
D gene: NA
clone size: once
J gene: TRBJ2-3

CDR3 protein: CAFRGTGLNEQYF
CDR3 DNA: TGTGCCTTCAGGGGGACAGGGCTGAACGAGCAGTACTTC
V gene: TRBV2
D gene: TRBD1
clone size: many
J gene: TRBJ2-7

CDR3 protein: CASSRGLAGGRGQFF
CDR3 DNA: TGTGCCAGCAGCCGGGGACTAGCGGGGGGGCGGGGGCAGTTCTTC
V gene: TRBV11-2
D gene: TRBD2
clone size: NA
J gene: TRBJ2-1

CDR3 protein: CASSYRERYGYTF
CDR3 DNA: TGTGCCAGCAGCTACAGGGAACGCTATGGCTACACCTTC
V gene: TRBV12-3/TRBV12-4
D gene: NA
clone size: many
J gene: TRBJ1-2

CDR3 protein: CASSLRSGRGNEQFF
CDR3 DNA: TGTGCCAGCAGCTTAAGGAGCGGGAGGGGGAATGAGCAGTTCTTC
V gene: TRBV7-3
D gene: TRBD2
clone size: many
J gene: TRBJ2-1

CDR3 protein: CASSLAQGSGANVLTF
CDR3 DNA: TGTGCCAGCAGTTTAGCGCAGGGATCTGGGGCCAACGTCCTGACTTTC
V gene: TRBV12-3/TRBV12-4
D gene: NA
clone size: many
J gene: TRBJ2-6

CDR3 protein: CASSPGPLDYNEQFF
CDR3 DNA: TGTGCCAGCAGTCCCGGGCCCCTCGACTACAATGAGCAGTTCTTC
V gene: TRBV6-1
D gene: NA
clone size: few
J gene: TRBJ2-1

CDR3 protein: CASSLDVYGGQYF
CDR3 DNA: TGTGCCAGCAGCTTAGATGTTTACGGGGGCCAGTACTTC
V gene: TRBV11-2
D gene: NA
clone size: many
J gene: TRBJ2-5

CDR3 protein: CASSIPPERGYTF
CDR3 DNA: TGTGCCAGTAGTATACCGCCCGAGAGGGGCTACACCTTC
V gene: TRBV19
D gene: NA
clone size: few
J gene: TRBJ1-2

CDR3 protein: CASSFYGGSDEQYF
CDR3 DNA: TGTGCCAGCAGCTTTTACGGGGGGAGCGACGAGCAGTACTTC
V gene: TRBV7-2
D gene: TRBD2
clone size: many
J gene: TRBJ2-7

CDR3 protein: CAISGTGLYGYTF
CDR3 DNA: TGTGCCATCAGTGGGACAGGGCTCTATGGCTACACCTTC
V gene: TRBV10-3
D gene: TRBD1
clone size: many
J gene: TRBJ1-2

CDR3 protein: CSARDGGVDTQYF
CDR3 DNA: TGCAGTGCTAGAGATGGAGGGGTTGATACGCAGTATTTT
V gene: TRBV20-1
D gene: NA
clone size: many
J gene: TRBJ2-3

CDR3 protein: CSARDTTGGNIQYF
CDR3 DNA: TGCAGTGCTAGAGATACGACAGGGGGCAACATTCAGTACTTC
V gene: TRBV20-1
D gene: TRBD1
clone size: many
J gene: TRBJ2-4

CDR3 protein: CASSPARVGELFF
CDR3 DNA: TGTGCCAGCAGCCCTGCCCGCGTAGGGGAGCTGTTTTTT
V gene: TRBV11-2
D gene: NA
clone size: NA
J gene: TRBJ2-2

CDR3 protein: CASRQGGGEAFF
CDR3 DNA: TGTGCCAGCAGGCAAGGAGGGGGTGAAGCTTTCTTT
V gene: TRBV27
D gene: NA
clone size: many
J gene: TRBJ1-1

CDR3 protein: CASTEKVRLAGPQETQYF
CDR3 DNA: TGTGCCAGCACCGAAAAGGTCAGACTAGCGGGACCGCAAGAGACCCAGTACTTC
V gene: TRBV7-9
D gene: TRBD2
clone size: many
J gene: TRBJ2-5

CDR3 protein: CASSWSARGDEKLFF
CDR3 DNA: TGTGCCAGCAGCTGGAGTGCAAGGGGTGATGAAAAACTGTTTTTT
V gene: TRBV11-3
D gene: NA
clone size: NA
J gene: TRBJ1-4

CDR3 protein: CSARAGTGINQPQHF
CDR3 DNA: TGCAGTGCTAGAGCCGGGACAGGGATCAATCAGCCCCAGCATTTT
V gene: TRBV20-1
D gene: TRBD1
clone size: few
J gene: TRBJ1-5

CDR3 protein: CSARPGGKDEQYF
CDR3 DNA: TGCAGTGCTAGGCCGGGAGGGAAGGACGAGCAGTACTTC
V gene: TRBV20-1
D gene: TRBD2
clone size: few
J gene: TRBJ2-7

CDR3 protein: CASNIAGTAGDTQYF
CDR3 DNA: TGTGCCAGCAATATAGCCGGGACAGCCGGAGATACGCAGTATTTT
V gene: TRBV12-3/TRBV12-4
D gene: TRBD1
clone size: many
J gene: TRBJ2-3

CDR3 protein: CSVAFDYEQYF
CDR3 DNA: TGCAGTGTCGCGTTCGACTACGAGCAGTACTTC
V gene: TRBV20-1
D gene: NA
clone size: many
J gene: TRBJ2-7

CDR3 protein: CASSRGGRPYEQYF
CDR3 DNA: TGTGCCAGCAGCCGGGGGGGCCGACCCTACGAGCAGTACTTC
V gene: TRBV7-2
D gene: TRBD2
clone size: many
J gene: TRBJ2-7

CDR3 protein: CASTKQGYYYEQYF
CDR3 DNA: TGTGCCAGCACTAAACAGGGATACTACTACGAGCAGTACTTC
V gene: TRBV12-3/TRBV12-4
D gene: NA
clone size: many
J gene: TRBJ2-7

CDR3 protein: CASSLAASGGSYEQYF
CDR3 DNA: TGTGCCAGCAGCTTAGCAGCGTCAGGGGGCTCCTACGAGCAGTACTTC
V gene: TRBV7-2
D gene: TRBD1
clone size: NA
J gene: TRBJ2-7

CDR3 protein: CATSRVGSPFNEKLFF
CDR3 DNA: TGTGCCACCAGCAGAGTTGGCAGCCCTTTTAATGAAAAACTGTTTTTT
V gene: TRBV15
D gene: NA
clone size: NA
J gene: TRBJ1-4

CDR3 protein: CASTEQATNEKLFF
CDR3 DNA: TGTGCCAGCACCGAACAGGCTACTAATGAAAAACTGTTTTTT
V gene: TRBV7-9
D gene: NA
clone size: NA
J gene: TRBJ1-4

CDR3 protein: CASSPYQGGEGAQPQHF
CDR3 DNA: TGTGCCAGTAGTCCCTATCAGGGGGGCGAAGGTGCTCAGCCCCAGCATTTT
V gene: TRBV19
D gene: TRBD1
clone size: NA
J gene: TRBJ1-5

CDR3 protein: CASRSGTDYGYTF
CDR3 DNA: TGTGCCAGCAGATCGGGGACAGATTATGGCTACACCTTC
V gene: TRBV6-1
D gene: TRBD1
clone size: many
J gene: TRBJ1-2

CDR3 protein: CASSPPSGRATDTQYF
CDR3 DNA: TGTGCCAGCAGCCCCCCCTCGGGCAGAGCCACAGATACGCAGTATTTT
V gene: TRBV5-6
D gene: NA
clone size: few
J gene: TRBJ2-3

CDR3 protein: CASSQGPGVRFYEQFF
CDR3 DNA: TGCGCCAGCAGCCAAGGTCCCGGGGTGCGGTTTTATGAGCAGTTCTTC
V gene: TRBV4-1
D gene: NA
clone size: NA
J gene: TRBJ2-1

CDR3 protein: CASSLALIAGNEQFF
CDR3 DNA: TGTGCCAGCAGCTTAGCGCTGATAGCGGGAAATGAGCAGTTCTTC
V gene: TRBV7-9
D gene: TRBD2
clone size: few
J gene: TRBJ2-1

CDR3 protein: CASSPVGIDHEQFF
CDR3 DNA: TGTGCCAGCAGTCCAGTCGGTATCGACCATGAGCAGTTCTTC
V gene: TRBV12-3/TRBV12-4
D gene: NA
clone size: many
J gene: TRBJ2-1

CDR3 protein: CASSLAGAGISTDTQYF
CDR3 DNA: TGTGCCAGCAGCCTCGCCGGGGCAGGGATCAGCACAGATACGCAGTATTTT
V gene: TRBV3-1
D gene: NA
clone size: many
J gene: TRBJ2-3

CDR3 protein: CSARAGGRGSYGYTF
CDR3 DNA: TGCAGTGCTAGAGCGGGAGGTCGAGGGAGCTATGGCTACACCTTC
V gene: TRBV20-1
D gene: NA
clone size: many
J gene: TRBJ1-2

CDR3 protein: CASSLDRGDEQYF
CDR3 DNA: TGTGCCAGCAGCTTAGATCGAGGAGACGAGCAGTACTTC
V gene: TRBV11-2
D gene: NA
clone size: many
J gene: TRBJ2-7